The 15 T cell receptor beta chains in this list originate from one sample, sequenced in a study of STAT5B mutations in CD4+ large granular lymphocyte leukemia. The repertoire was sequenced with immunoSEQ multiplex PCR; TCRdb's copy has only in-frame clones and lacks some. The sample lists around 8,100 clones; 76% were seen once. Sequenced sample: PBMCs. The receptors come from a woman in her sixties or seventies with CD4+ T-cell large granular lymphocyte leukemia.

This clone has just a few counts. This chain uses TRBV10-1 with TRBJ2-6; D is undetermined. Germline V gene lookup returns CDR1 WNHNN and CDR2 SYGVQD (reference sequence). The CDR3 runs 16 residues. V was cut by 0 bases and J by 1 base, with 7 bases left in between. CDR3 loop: CASSESRGSGANVLTF. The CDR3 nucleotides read TGCGCCAGCAGTGAGTCGCGTGGTTCTGGGGCCAACGTCCTGACTTTC.

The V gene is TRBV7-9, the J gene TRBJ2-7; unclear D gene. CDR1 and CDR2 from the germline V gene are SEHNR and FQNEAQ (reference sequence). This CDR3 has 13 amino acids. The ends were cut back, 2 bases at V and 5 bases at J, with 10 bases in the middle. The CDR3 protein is CASSLNSRDEQYF. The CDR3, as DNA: TGTGCCAGCAGCTTAAATAGTAGGGACGAGCAGTACTTC.

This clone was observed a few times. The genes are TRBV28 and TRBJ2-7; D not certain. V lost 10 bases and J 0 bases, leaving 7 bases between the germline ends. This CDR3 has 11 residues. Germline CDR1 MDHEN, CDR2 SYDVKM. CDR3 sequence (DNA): TGTGCCACCGCAGACTCCTACGAGCAGTACTTC. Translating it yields CATADSYEQYF.

CDR3 loop: CASSLAPGQDTQYF. The CDR3 DNA reads TGTGCCAGCAGCTTAGCGCCAGGTCAGGATACGCAGTATTTT. The chain has TRBV7-2 and TRBJ2-3; D not certain. The CDR3 is 14 amino acids. Germline V gene sequence: CDR1 SGHTA, CDR2 FQGNSA. Trimming took off 0 bases at V and 6 bases at J, with 10 bases between the two ends.

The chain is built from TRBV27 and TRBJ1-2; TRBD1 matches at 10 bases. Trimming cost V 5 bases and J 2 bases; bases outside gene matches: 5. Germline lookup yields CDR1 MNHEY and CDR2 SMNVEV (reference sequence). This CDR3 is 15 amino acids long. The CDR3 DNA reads TGTGCCAGCAGTGAGGGGACAGGGGCGAACTATGGCTACACCTTC. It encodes CASSEGTGANYGYTF.

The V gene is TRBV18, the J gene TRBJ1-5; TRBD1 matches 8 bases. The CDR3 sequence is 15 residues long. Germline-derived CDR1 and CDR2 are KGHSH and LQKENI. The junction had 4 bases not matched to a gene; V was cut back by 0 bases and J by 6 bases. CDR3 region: CASSPPTGAGQPQHF. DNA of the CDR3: TGTGCCAGCTCACCACCGACAGGGGCTGGTCAGCCCCAGCATTTT.

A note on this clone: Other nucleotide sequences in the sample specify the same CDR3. The CDR3 reads CASSRYEQYF. The DNA of the CDR3 is TGTGCCAGCAGCCGATACGAGCAGTACTTC. The chain uses TRBV28 and TRBJ2-7; D remains unclear. This CDR3 is 10 amino acids long. The germline gives CDR1 MDHEN, CDR2 SYDVKM. Trimming took off 6 bases at V and 4 bases at J, with 4 bases between the two ends.

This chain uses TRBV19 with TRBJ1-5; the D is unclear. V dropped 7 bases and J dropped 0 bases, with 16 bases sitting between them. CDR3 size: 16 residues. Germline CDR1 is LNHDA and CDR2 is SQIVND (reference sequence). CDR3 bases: TGTGCCAGTAAGAGGAGCCTTTACTATAGCAATCAGCCCCAGCATTTT. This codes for CASKRSLYYSNQPQHF.

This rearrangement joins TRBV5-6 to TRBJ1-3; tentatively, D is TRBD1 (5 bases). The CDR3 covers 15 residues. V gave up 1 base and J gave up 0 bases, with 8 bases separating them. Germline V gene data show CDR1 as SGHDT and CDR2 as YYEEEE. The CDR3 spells CASSLRGPSGNTIYF. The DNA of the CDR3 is TGTGCCAGCAGCTTGAGGGGTCCCTCTGGAAACACCATATATTTT.

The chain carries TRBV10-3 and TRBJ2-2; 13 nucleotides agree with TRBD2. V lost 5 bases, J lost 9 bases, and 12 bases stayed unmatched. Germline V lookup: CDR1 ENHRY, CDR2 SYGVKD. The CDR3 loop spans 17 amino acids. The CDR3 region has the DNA TGTGCCATCAGTTACTCCGGGACTAGCGGGATTTTCCGGGAGCTGTTTTTT. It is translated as CAISYSGTSGIFRELFF.

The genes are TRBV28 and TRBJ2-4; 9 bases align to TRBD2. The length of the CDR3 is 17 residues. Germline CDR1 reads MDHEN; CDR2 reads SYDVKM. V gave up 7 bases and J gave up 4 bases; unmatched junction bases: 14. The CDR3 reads CASIASGLAGSKNIQYF. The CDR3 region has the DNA TGTGCCAGCATAGCCTCTGGGCTAGCGGGATCAAAAAACATTCAGTACTTC.

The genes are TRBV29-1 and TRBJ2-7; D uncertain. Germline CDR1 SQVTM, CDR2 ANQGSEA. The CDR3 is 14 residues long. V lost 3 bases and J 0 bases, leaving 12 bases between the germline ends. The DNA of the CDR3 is TGCAGCGTTGATGGCCTAGGGAACTCCTACGAGCAGTACTTC. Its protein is CSVDGLGNSYEQYF.

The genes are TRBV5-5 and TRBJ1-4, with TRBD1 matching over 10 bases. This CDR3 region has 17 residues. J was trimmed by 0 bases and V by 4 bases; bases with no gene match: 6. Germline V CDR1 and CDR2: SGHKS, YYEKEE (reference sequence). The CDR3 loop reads CASSIRTGGSTNEKLFF. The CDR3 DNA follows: TGTGCCAGCAGCATCAGGACAGGGGGATCAACTAATGAAAAACTGTTTTTT. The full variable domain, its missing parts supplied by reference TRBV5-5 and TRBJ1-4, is DAGVTQSPTHLIKTRGQQVTLRCSPISGHKSVSWYQQVLGQGPQFIFQYYEKEERGRGNFPDRFSARQFPNYSSELNVNALLLGDSALYLCASSIRTGGSTNEKLFFGSGTQLSVL.

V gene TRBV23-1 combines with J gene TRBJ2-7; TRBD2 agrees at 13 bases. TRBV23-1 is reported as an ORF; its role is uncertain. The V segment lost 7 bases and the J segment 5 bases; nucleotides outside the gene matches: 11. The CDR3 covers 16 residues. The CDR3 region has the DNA TGCGCCAGCACAGGACTAGCGGGAGCAAGAGGTGACGAGCAGTACTTC. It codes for CASTGLAGARGDEQYF.

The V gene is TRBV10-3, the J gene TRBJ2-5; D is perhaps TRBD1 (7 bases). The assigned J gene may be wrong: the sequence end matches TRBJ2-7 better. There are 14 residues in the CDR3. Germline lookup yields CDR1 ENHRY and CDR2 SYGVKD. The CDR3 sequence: CAISPGGGPYEQYF. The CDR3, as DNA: TGTGCCATCAGCCCAGGGGGAGGACCCTACGAGCAGTACTTC.